Listed below are T cell receptor beta chains from one sample, sequenced in a study of shared clonotypes between healthy human individuals. Assay used: immunoSEQ multiplex PCR; TCRdb lists only in-frame clones, some missing. The sample records over 950,000 clones, 70% to 80% being singletons. Sequencing was performed on memory CD4+ T cells from PBMCs. The receptors here all came from a young man in good health. Some clones in this sample may be carry-over from other donors' samples. The CDR3 runs from the conserved cysteine through the conserved F or W. The D gene is left open where the match is weak. Size is omitted from some rows. Given values are once, few, many or a class for expanded clones.

clone size,J gene,D gene,V gene,CDR3 length,CDR3 protein,CDR3 DNA
-,TRBJ1-2,-,TRBV5-6,15,CASTDLAGAYYGYTF,TGTGCCAGCACCGACCTCGCGGGAGCTTACTATGGCTACACCTTC
-,TRBJ2-7,-,TRBV15,13,CATSRGQDLEQYF,TGTGCCACCAGCAGAGGGCAGGATCTCGAGCAGTACTTC
-,TRBJ2-5,-,TRBV7-3,14,CASSLSRAGETQYF,TGTGCCAGCAGCTTAAGCAGGGCGGGGGAGACCCAGTACTTC
-,TRBJ2-1,TRBD2,TRBV5-1,15,CASSWAGTSFGEQFF,TGCGCCAGCAGCTGGGCCGGGACTAGCTTTGGTGAGCAGTTCTTC
-,TRBJ2-2,-,TRBV4-2,13,CASFRPDTGELFF,TGTGCCAGCTTCCGACCTGACACCGGGGAGCTGTTTTTT
-,TRBJ2-1,TRBD1,TRBV11-3,15,CASSLGQGASYEQFF,TGTGCCAGCAGCTTGGGACAGGGGGCGTCGTATGAGCAGTTCTTC
-,TRBJ1-3,-,TRBV9,11,CASSAGGTIYF,TGTGCCAGCAGCGCGGGAGGTACCATATATTTT
-,TRBJ1-4,-,TRBV21-1,16,CASSKRGKAPNEKLFF,TGTGCCAGCAGCAAAAGAGGGAAAGCTCCTAATGAAAAACTGTTTTTT
-,TRBJ2-7,-,TRBV10-1,12,CASSDQIYEQYF,TGCGCCAGCAGTGATCAGATCTACGAGCAGTACTTC
-,TRBJ2-1,TRBD1,TRBV27,14,CASSPIITGGEQFF,TGTGCCAGCAGTCCGATAATCACAGGGGGTGAGCAGTTCTTC
-,TRBJ2-2,-,TRBV28,19,CASSAVLRARARNTGELFF,TGTGCCAGCAGTGCCGTGCTCAGGGCTCGGGCCCGGAACACCGGGGAGCTGTTTTTT
few,TRBJ2-2,-,TRBV27,16,CASSPRGFGDTGELFF,TGTGCCAGCAGTCCCCGGGGGTTCGGAGACACCGGGGAGCTGTTTTTT
-,TRBJ2-7,-,TRBV7-9,14,CASSLAGRPYEQYF,TGTGCCAGCAGCTTAGCCGGCAGACCCTACGAGCAGTACTTC
-,TRBJ1-5,-,TRBV28,12,CASSLLNQPQHF,TGTGCCAGCTCCTTACTTAATCAGCCCCAGCATTTT
-,TRBJ2-1,-,TRBV5-1,15,CASSLAPGLNNEQFF,TGCGCCAGCAGCTTGGCGCCGGGTCTCAACAATGAGCAGTTCTTC
-,TRBJ2-1,-,TRBV9,15,CASSPREGSYNEQFF,TGTGCCAGCAGCCCCCGCGAGGGCTCCTACAATGAGCAGTTCTTC
-,TRBJ2-3,TRBD2,TRBV4-3,15,CASSLVSGGGDTQYF,TGCGCCAGCAGCCTCGTGAGCGGGGGAGGAGATACGCAGTATTTT
-,TRBJ1-4,-,TRBV7-6,14,CASSLTGRNEKLFF,TGTGCCAGCAGCTTGACAGGACGGAATGAAAAACTGTTTTTT
-,TRBJ2-7,-,TRBV11-1,15,CASSGRRGQSYEQYF,TGTGCCAGCAGCGGCCGTCGGGGCCAATCCTACGAGCAGTACTTC
-,TRBJ2-7,-,TRBV6-1,14,CASSFTWESYEQYF,TGTGCCAGCAGTTTTACATGGGAGTCCTACGAGCAGTACTTC
-,TRBJ1-6,-,TRBV7-2,13,CASSLKGSTPLHF,TGTGCCAGCAGCTTGAAGGGGTCCACACCCCTCCACTTT
-,TRBJ2-6,-,TRBV6-4,15,CASSEDPGGANVLTF,TGTGCCAGCAGTGAGGACCCAGGCGGGGCCAACGTCCTGACTTTC
-,TRBJ1-1,TRBD1,TRBV6-1,15,CASMRTGTANTEAFF,TGTGCCAGCATGAGGACCGGGACAGCGAACACTGAAGCTTTCTTT
-,TRBJ1-2,TRBD1,TRBV10-1,13,CASSRDRAGGYTF,TGCGCCAGCAGTAGGGACAGGGCCGGGGGCTACACCTTC
-,TRBJ1-2,-,TRBV28,12,CASSPSYGGYTF,TGTGCCAGCAGTCCAAGTTATGGGGGCTACACCTTC
few,TRBJ2-2,-,TRBV4-1,16,CASSQDLQPGTGELFF,TGCGCCAGCAGCCAAGATCTTCAGCCGGGGACCGGGGAGCTGTTTTTT
-,TRBJ1-1,TRBD1,TRBV5-1,14,CASSPQGRGTEAFF,TGCGCCAGCAGCCCACAGGGGAGGGGGACTGAAGCTTTCTTT
-,TRBJ2-5,TRBD2,TRBV28,16,CASSYRLAGGVETQYF,TGTGCCAGCAGCTATCGACTAGCGGGAGGAGTGGAGACCCAGTACTTC
-,TRBJ1-3,-,TRBV30,13,CAWNPLLGNTIYF,TGTGCCTGGAACCCCCTCCTCGGAAACACCATATATTTT
-,TRBJ2-7,-,TRBV5-1,13,CASSPEQVSKQYF,TGCGCCAGCAGCCCAGAACAAGTTTCGAAGCAGTACTTC
-,TRBJ2-7,-,TRBV7-6,13,CASSPATTYEQYF,TGTGCCAGCAGCCCAGCTACAACCTACGAGCAGTACTTC
-,TRBJ2-1,-,TRBV4-2,15,CASSQGDQRTSRQFF,TGTGCCAGCAGCCAAGGGGACCAGAGGACCTCCCGGCAGTTCTTC
once,TRBJ1-5,-,TRBV2,13,CASGPDSNQPQHF,TGTGCCAGCGGACCCGATAGCAATCAGCCCCAGCATTTT
-,TRBJ2-2,TRBD2,TRBV6-1,20,CASSERPTSGRTTNTGELFF,TGTGCCAGCAGTGAACGCCCCACTAGCGGGAGGACAACGAACACCGGGGAGCTGTTTTTT
many,TRBJ1-2,-,TRBV5-6,15,CASSLVVGANYGYTF,TGTGCCAGCAGCTTGGTCGTGGGAGCTAACTATGGCTACACCTTC
-,TRBJ1-2,TRBD1,TRBV19,16,CASSLGMGQINYGYTF,TGTGCCAGTAGCCTTGGGATGGGACAGATTAACTATGGCTACACCTTC
few,TRBJ1-3,TRBD1,TRBV28,16,CASSFRGPGGGNTIYF,TGTGCCAGCAGTTTTCGCGGTCCAGGGGGCGGGAACACCATATATTTT
-,TRBJ2-1,TRBD2,TRBV6-4,16,CASSDRSLAGYNEQFF,TGTGCCAGCAGTGATAGGTCGCTAGCGGGATACAATGAGCAGTTCTTC
-,TRBJ2-3,-,TRBV7-9,14,CASSFDSLTDTQYF,TGTGCCAGCAGCTTCGACAGCCTCACAGATACGCAGTATTTT